Each of the 26 T cell receptor beta chains below was sequenced from the same sample in a study of blood T cell repertoires in COVID-19. Using immunoSEQ multiplex PCR, the repertoire was profiled, and TCRdb retains in-frame clones only, with some absent. The repertoire includes 200,000 to 250,000 clones, around 86% of them detected once, and under 2% sits in the top ten. The sample was peripheral blood. The receptors stem from a woman in her sixties who had recovered from COVID-19.

The chain uses TRBV6-2 or TRBV6-3 and TRBJ2-4; maybe TRBD1 (5 bases). V shed 4 bases and J shed 14 bases, with 9 bases lying between them. The germline V gene has CDR1 MNHEY and CDR2 SVGEGT. The CDR3 is 10 residues long. The CDR3 region has the DNA TGTGCCAGCAGTTCGACAGAGAAGTACTTC. This encodes CASSSTEKYF.

The gene calls are TRBV19 and TRBJ2-2; D possibly corresponds to TRBD1 (7 bases). The CDR3 totals 16 residues. Germline values: CDR1 LNHDA, CDR2 SQIVND (reference sequence). Trimming took 7 bases from V and 0 from J, leaving 15 bases between them. The CDR3 loop is CASTIQGGANTGELFF. The CDR3 DNA reads TGTGCCAGTACCATCCAGGGGGGAGCGAACACCGGGGAGCTGTTTTTT.

The V gene is TRBV5-1, the J gene TRBJ1-3, with 7 bases identical to TRBD1. V gave up 0 bases and J gave up 1 base; unmatched junction bases: 4. This CDR3 contains 16 residues. The germline CDR1 and CDR2 sequences are SGHRS and YFSETQ. CDR3 nucleotides: TGCGCCAGCAGCTTGGAGGCAGGGGGATCTGGAAACACCATATATTTT. Protein product: CASSLEAGGSGNTIYF. Filled out from reference TRBV5-1 and TRBJ1-3, the complete variable domain reads KAGVTQTPRYLIKTRGQQVTLSCSPISGHRSVSWYQQTPGQGLQFLFEYFSETQRNKGNFPGRFSGRQFSNSRSEMNVSTLELGDSALYLCASSLEAGGSGNTIYFGEGSWLTVV.

The chain joins TRBV10-3 to TRBJ2-7; D is unresolved. Trimming removed 5 bases at V and 3 bases at J, with 14 bases between. CDR1 and CDR2 from the germline V gene are ENHRY and SYGVKD. The CDR3 is 14 amino acids. The CDR3 DNA reads as TGTGCCATCAGTTCCCCCTCGACATACTACGAGCAGTACTTC. Protein: CAISSPSTYYEQYF.

The chain employs TRBV7-2 and TRBJ2-7, with D possibly being TRBD1 (5 bases). Per germline, CDR1 SGHTA and CDR2 FQGNSA. The CDR3 length is 14 residues. V lost 1 base and J lost 3, with 10 bases in between. CDR3 bases: TGTGCCAGCAGCTTAGAGGCAGGGTACTACGAGCAGTACTTC. Its translation is CASSLEAGYYEQYF.

The chain recombines TRBV19 with TRBJ2-5, with a weak D call TRBD1 (5 bases). Germline CDR1 reads LNHDA; CDR2 reads SQIVND (reference sequence). There are 14 residues in the CDR3. V was pared by 5 bases and J by 1 base, with 11 bases between. DNA for the CDR3: TGTGCCAGTAGTTATCCAGGGATCCAAGAGACCCAGTACTTC. Translating gives CASSYPGIQETQYF.

The chain has TRBV28 and TRBJ2-1; 9 nucleotides agree with TRBD1. The trim removed 0 bases at V and 8 bases at J, leaving 2 bases unmatched. In germline, CDR1 is MDHEN, CDR2 SYDVKM. This CDR3 has 14 residues. The CDR3 bases are TGTGCCAGCAGTTTATGGCGGACAGGGGATGAGCAGTTCTTC. It yields the protein CASSLWRTGDEQFF.

The chain joins TRBV19 to TRBJ2-2, with a possible D match to TRBD1 (5 bases). Looked up from germline, CDR1 is LNHDA and CDR2 is SQIVND (reference sequence). Trimming removed 7 bases at V and 0 bases at J, with 9 bases between. The CDR3 has 14 residues. The CDR3: CASKPGPNTGELFF. The CDR3 DNA sequence: TGTGCCAGTAAGCCAGGGCCGAACACCGGGGAGCTGTTTTTT.

This chain joins TRBV6-6 and TRBJ1-2; D is unresolved. Germline V gene data show CDR1 as MNHNY and CDR2 as SVGAGI (reference sequence). CDR3 length: 14 amino acids. V shed 5 bases and J shed 4 bases, with 14 bases lying between them. CDR3 in amino acids: CASSPRGASYGYTF. The CDR3 DNA follows: TGTGCCAGCAGTCCTCGGGGAGCCAGCTATGGCTACACCTTC.

This rearrangement joins TRBV3-1 (or the pseudogene TRBV3-2) to TRBJ2-1; 9 bases map to TRBD2. Trimming cost V 0 bases and J 10 bases; bases outside gene matches: 4. The CDR3 totals 14 residues. Germline V gene sequence: CDR1 LGHDT, CDR2 YNNKEL (reference sequence). CDR3 region: CASSQEAGLAEQFF. The CDR3 DNA reads TGTGCCAGCAGCCAAGAAGCGGGACTAGCCGAGCAGTTCTTC.

The chain couples TRBV5-6 to TRBJ2-6, with TRBD1 identical over 7 bases. V lost 4 bases and J lost 4; bases outside the gene matches: 11. Looked up from germline, CDR1 is SGHDT and CDR2 is YYEEEE. The CDR3 spans 17 residues. The CDR3 reads CASSPQMTGSGANVLTF. CDR3 in DNA: TGTGCCAGCAGCCCCCAGATGACAGGGTCCGGGGCCAACGTCCTGACTTTC.

The chain employs TRBV28 and TRBJ2-7; 10 bases map to TRBD1. The CDR3 contains 13 residues. V gave up 10 bases and J gave up 3 bases; unmatched junction bases: 6. Germline-derived CDR1 and CDR2 are MDHEN and SYDVKM. CDR3 bases: TGTGCCACGGGGACAGGGGCCTTCTACGAGCAGTACTTC. It encodes CATGTGAFYEQYF. Full variable domain (remainder filled in from reference TRBV28 and TRBJ2-7): DVKVTQSSRYLVKRTGEKVFLECVQDMDHENMFWYRQDPGLGLRLIYFSYDVKMKEKGDIPEGYSVSREKKERFSLILESASTNQTSMYLCATGTGAFYEQYFGPGTRLTVT.

The V and J genes are TRBV28 and TRBJ2-7; TRBD1 matches at 10 bases. This CDR3 contains 14 residues. Germline CDR1 and CDR2: MDHEN and SYDVKM. V was clipped by 6 bases and J by 6 bases; unmatched bases: 8. The CDR3 protein is CASRSGTGVAEQYF. The CDR3 coding sequence is TGTGCCAGCAGGTCCGGGACAGGGGTTGCCGAGCAGTACTTC.

In regard to this clone: The sample contains more than one DNA sequence encoding this CDR3. The rearrangement links TRBV5-1 to TRBJ2-3; D remains ambiguous. Trimming shortened V by 1 base and J by 6 bases, and 3 bases separated the two germline ends. The CDR3 runs 11 residues. Germline values: CDR1 SGHRS, CDR2 YFSETQ. The CDR3 sequence is CASSLLDTQYF. DNA of the CDR3: TGCGCCAGCAGCTTGCTGGATACGCAGTATTTT.

The chain has TRBV7-2 and TRBJ2-1; 12 nucleotides align to TRBD2. This CDR3 has 15 residues. Germline-derived CDR1 and CDR2 are SGHTA and FQGNSA. With V trimmed by 7 bases and J by 2 bases, 3 bases remained unmatched. This CDR3 is CASTWTSGTYNEQFF. The CDR3 nucleotides are TGTGCCAGCACCTGGACTAGCGGGACCTACAATGAGCAGTTCTTC.

The chain is built from TRBV18 and TRBJ2-7; 8 positions agree with TRBD1. CDR1 and CDR2 (germline): KGHSH, LQKENI. J gave up 3 bases and V 6 bases, and 7 bases lay outside the gene matches. The CDR3 loop spans 14 amino acids. The CDR3 loop reads CASSEPTGVYEQYF. The CDR3 nucleotides read TGTGCCAGCTCCGAACCGACAGGGGTCTACGAGCAGTACTTC.

The V call is TRBV6-6, the J call TRBJ1-2, with D unresolved. V lost 8 bases and J 2 bases, leaving 3 bases between the germline ends. Germline V lookup: CDR1 MNHNY, CDR2 SVGAGI (reference sequence). This CDR3 spans 10 amino acids. The CDR3: CASQNYGYTF. The CDR3 region has the DNA TGTGCCAGCCAGAACTATGGCTACACCTTC.

The V call is TRBV11-2, the J call TRBJ2-7; D gene uncertain. The ends were cut back, 3 bases at V and 6 bases at J, with 9 bases in the middle. Germline V gene sequence: CDR1 SGHAT, CDR2 FQNNGV. There are 12 residues in the CDR3. CDR3 sequence: CASSFLPSEQYF. The CDR3 DNA follows: TGTGCCAGCAGCTTCCTCCCGAGCGAGCAGTACTTC.

The chain has TRBV29-1 and TRBJ1-5, with a tentative D call TRBD1 (5 bases). Germline V gene data show CDR1 as SQVTM and CDR2 as ANQGSEA. The CDR3 loop spans 14 amino acids. V was shortened by 6 bases and J by 3 bases, with 15 bases between the two germline ends. For the CDR3, the DNA is TGCAGCGTGACCTATGACAGCCACAATCAGCCCCAGCATTTT. Encoded protein: CSVTYDSHNQPQHF.

The J gene is TRBJ2-3, the V gene TRBV4-1, with no clear D. The CDR3 loop spans 19 amino acids. Per the germline V gene, CDR1 is MGHRA and CDR2 is YSYEKL. Trimming removed 0 bases from V and 0 bases from J, with 19 bases in between. This chain's CDR3 is CASSQEYRGRTFSTDTQYF. The CDR3 nucleotides are TGCGCCAGCAGCCAAGAGTACCGTGGCCGTACCTTTAGCACAGATACGCAGTATTTT.

This chain uses TRBV5-1 with TRBJ2-1, with D perhaps TRBD1 (5 bases). V was cut by 0 bases and J by 9 bases, with 10 bases left in between. The CDR3 has 13 residues. From germline, CDR1 is SGHRS and CDR2 YFSETQ. CDR3 sequence reads: CASSLDAGIEQFF. CDR3 DNA sequence: TGCGCCAGCAGCTTGGATGCAGGGATTGAGCAGTTCTTC. The whole variable domain, filled in from reference TRBV5-1 and TRBJ2-1, reads KAGVTQTPRYLIKTRGQQVTLSCSPISGHRSVSWYQQTPGQGLQFLFEYFSETQRNKGNFPGRFSGRQFSNSRSEMNVSTLELGDSALYLCASSLDAGIEQFFGPGTRLTVL.

The chain recombines TRBV6-5 with TRBJ2-2; D possibly corresponds to TRBD2 (7 bases). Germline CDR1 is MNHEY and CDR2 is SVGAGI. The CDR3 covers 15 residues. V was clipped by 6 bases and J by 5 bases, with 16 bases between them. CDR3 in amino acids: CASSSEGGATGELFF. CDR3 nucleotides: TGTGCCAGCAGCTCCGAGGGGGGGGCGACCGGGGAGCTGTTTTTT.

The chain employs TRBV5-1 and TRBJ1-2; TRBD1 matches 9 bases. Germline V gene lookup returns CDR1 SGHRS and CDR2 YFSETQ. The CDR3 length is 16 residues. V shed 0 bases and J 0 bases; nucleotides not matched to a gene: 3. CDR3 loop: CASSLGDRVANYGYTF. CDR3 in DNA: TGCGCCAGCAGCTTGGGGGACAGGGTGGCTAACTATGGCTACACCTTC.

The chain recombines TRBV3-1 (or the pseudogene TRBV3-2) with TRBJ1-1; D possibly corresponds to TRBD1 (6 bases). The CDR3 is made up of 15 amino acids. The V end was cut by 5 bases, the J end by 2 bases, with 15 bases between. The germline gives CDR1 LGHDT, CDR2 YNNKEL (reference sequence). CDR3 loop: CASSSTRTANTEAFF. The CDR3 DNA reads as TGTGCCAGCAGCTCCACCCGGACAGCTAACACTGAAGCTTTCTTT.

This clone appeared a few times. The chain uses TRBV5-1 and TRBJ2-7; D is perhaps TRBD2 (5 bases). Germline loops: CDR1 SGHRS, CDR2 YFSETQ. This CDR3 has 13 residues. Trimming shortened V by 3 bases and J by 5 bases, and 12 bases separated the two germline ends. CDR3: CASSYLGENEQYF. The CDR3 region has the DNA TGCGCCAGCAGCTACCTCGGGGAAAACGAGCAGTACTTC.

Written as DNA, the CDR3 is TGTGCCAGCAGCTTGACGGGTATCAACACCGGGGAGCTGTTTTTT. This gives the protein CASSLTGINTGELFF. This chain uses TRBV5-5 with TRBJ2-2; no clear D gene. Trimming stripped 1 base from V and 2 bases from J, with 9 bases between. Germline V gene lookup returns CDR1 SGHKS and CDR2 YYEKEE (reference sequence). This CDR3 contains 15 residues.